This paragraph covers one TCR beta chain sequence. Its target is unknown. This sample is part of a study of cytomegalovirus exposure and HLA in healthy donors. As for the study in general: Both the 120 validation repertoires and the approximately 640 first-cohort repertoires used the same platform, as reported by a later analysis.

Sequencing used immunoSEQ multiplex PCR; TCRdb keeps in-frame clones, though not all of them. The sample yields fewer than 300,000 clones, 88% seen once. The CDR3 has 14 residues. Trimming shortened V by 6 bases and J by 4 bases, and 10 bases separated the two germline ends. Germline V CDR1 and CDR2: MDHEN, SYDVKM. Study findings and constraints: The authors listed approximately 160 TCR beta chains as cytomegalovirus-associated. A few chains tied to CMV proved CMV antigen-specific in vitro.

The donors were in the roughly 120-subject validation cohort, distinct from the approximately 610-subject first cohort. The sample was PBMCs. The receptor's source is a woman younger than 35 in good health and CMV-seronegative. The genes are TRBV28 and TRBJ2-6, with D possibly matching TRBD1 (7 bases). CDR3 sequence (DNA): TGTGCCAGCAGGCAGGGGGGAGGGGCCAACGTCCTGACTTTC. Amino acid sequence: CASRQGGGANVLTF.